This passage covers 8 T cell receptor beta chains from one sample sequenced in a study of blood T cell repertoires in COVID-19 (dated by TCRdb to the early 2020s). Library preparation used the immunoSEQ multiplex PCR assay. TCRdb mirrors the immuneACCESS table, restricted to in-frame sequences. Some clones are absent from its copies; in checked studies, under half trace to an unresolved V gene, and the reason for the others is unknown. This sample lists some 460,000 clones; approximately 90% were detected once. About 0.65% of the sample is in the top ten clones. Specimen: PBMCs or T cells enriched from blood (not recorded which). These receptor sequences come from a young woman who had recovered from COVID-19.

V is TRBV28 and J is TRBJ1-5, with TRBD1 matching 10 bases. The V and J ends lost 4 bases and 0 bases, in that order; junction bases with no gene match: 6. CDR1 and CDR2 from the germline V gene are MDHEN and SYDVKM. The CDR3 runs 17 residues. CDR3: CASSSLGQGDSNQPQHF. The CDR3 coding sequence is TGTGCCAGCAGTTCCCTCGGACAGGGGGATAGCAATCAGCCCCAGCATTTT.

This chain joins TRBV9 and TRBJ1-6, with D possibly being TRBD1 (5 bases). Germline CDR1 is SGDLS and CDR2 is YYNGEE. V lost 0 bases, J lost 7 bases, and 8 bases lay in between. The CDR3 consists of 14 residues. For the CDR3, the DNA is TGTGCCAGCAGCGTAGTTCCAGGGAATTCACCCCTCCACTTT. It codes for CASSVVPGNSPLHF.

This chain joins TRBV3-1 (or the pseudogene TRBV3-2) and TRBJ1-4; D may be TRBD1 (6 bases). The CDR3 is 15 amino acids. Trimming removed 5 bases at V and 4 bases at J, with 14 bases between. CDR1 is LGHDT and CDR2 is YNNKEL in the germline V gene (reference sequence). Written as DNA, the CDR3 is TGTGCCAGCAGCGTGGGGGCGGACCTTAATGAAAAACTGTTTTTT. This encodes CASSVGADLNEKLFF.

The chain employs TRBV2 and TRBJ2-2, with D possibly being TRBD1 (5 bases). V lost 3 bases to trimming and J lost 4 bases, with 9 bases between them. CDR3 length: 14 amino acids. Germline CDR1 is SNHLY and CDR2 is FYNNEI. CDR3 coding DNA: TGTGCCAGCAGTGACTGGACAAGCACCGGGGAGCTGTTTTTT. It encodes CASSDWTSTGELFF.

The V call is TRBV28, the J call TRBJ1-6; 7 positions match TRBD1. CDR1 and CDR2 (germline): MDHEN, SYDVKM. There are 14 residues in the CDR3. After removal of 6 bases from V and 9 bases from J, the junction contained 8 bases not matched to a gene. The CDR3 region has the DNA TGTGCCAGCAGACCGGACAGGTCCGTTTCACCCCTCCACTTT. Protein sequence: CASRPDRSVSPLHF.

The chain employs TRBV6-5 and TRBJ2-7, with D perhaps matching TRBD2 (6 bases). Trimming pared 6 bases from V and 0 bases from J, leaving 15 bases between. Germline values: CDR1 MNHEY, CDR2 SVGAGI. The length of the CDR3 is 15 residues. As DNA, the CDR3 is TGTGCCAGCAGAGACGCAGGGAGGAGCTCCTACGAGCAGTACTTC. Translating it yields CASRDAGRSSYEQYF.

J is TRBJ2-7 and V is TRBV2; D possibly corresponds to TRBD2 (7 bases). V lost 6 bases, J lost 0 bases, and 18 bases lay in between. The CDR3 length is 16 residues. The germline gives CDR1 SNHLY, CDR2 FYNNEI. This CDR3 is CASSRPGRGPSYEQYF. As DNA, the CDR3 is TGTGCCAGCAGCCGACCCGGGCGGGGGCCCTCCTACGAGCAGTACTTC.

This clone was picked up a small number of times. This sequence joins TRBV28 and TRBJ1-5; D possibly corresponds to TRBD1 (6 bases). Trimming left V 7 bases short and J 0 bases short, with 16 bases between. The germline V gene has CDR1 MDHEN and CDR2 SYDVKM. CDR3 length: 16 amino acids. The CDR3 loop is CASTSPGTFSNQPQHF. The CDR3 DNA follows: TGTGCCAGCACTTCCCCCGGGACATTTAGCAATCAGCCCCAGCATTTT.